What follows are 12 T cell receptor beta chains derived from one specimen sequenced in a study of blood T cell repertoires in COVID-19. Assay used: immunoSEQ multiplex PCR; TCRdb lists only in-frame clones, some missing. The sample holds about 270,000 clones, about nine tenths seen once. The sample taken for sequencing was peripheral blood. The origin of the receptors is a woman in her twenties or thirties with COVID-19, enrolled during active disease.

This clone was seen a few times. The chain is built from TRBV25-1 and TRBJ1-6; D not certain. Between the trimmed V and J ends, which lost 3 bases and 9 bases, there was a span of 15 bases. The CDR3 is 15 residues long. Germline CDR1 reads MGHDK; CDR2 reads SYGVNS. The CDR3 DNA reads as TGTGCCAGCAGTGACGGGTGGAGGGCACGTTCACCCCTCCACTTT. Translated, it gives CASSDGWRARSPLHF.

This clone was picked up one time. The chain is built from TRBV19 and TRBJ2-7; 7 nucleotides align to TRBD2. J was trimmed by 6 bases and V by 2 bases; bases with no gene match: 13. From germline, CDR1 is LNHDA and CDR2 SQIVND (reference sequence). This CDR3 has 16 residues. This CDR3 reads CASSITGGLRGTEQYF. The CDR3 DNA reads as TGTGCCAGTAGTATAACGGGGGGTCTTCGGGGAACCGAGCAGTACTTC.

In this sample, this clone turned up a few times. The chain uses TRBV7-9 and TRBJ2-7, with 7 bases matching TRBD1. Germline V gene data show CDR1 as SEHNR and CDR2 as FQNEAQ (reference sequence). The CDR3 covers 14 residues. The V gene end was trimmed by 5 bases and the J gene end by 3 bases; junction bases not matched to a gene: 7. CDR3 sequence reads: CASSPGTDNYEQYF. CDR3 in DNA: TGTGCCAGCAGCCCCGGGACAGACAACTACGAGCAGTACTTC.

The J gene is TRBJ1-1, the V gene TRBV7-8; D unresolved. In germline, CDR1 is SGHVS, CDR2 FQNEAQ. Deletions cut 2 bases from V and 1 base from J, with 8 bases between. The CDR3 totals 14 residues. CDR3 residues: CASSLYGGNTEAFF. The CDR3 DNA is TGTGCCAGCAGCTTATACGGAGGGAACACTGAAGCTTTCTTT.

The chain has TRBV9 and TRBJ2-7; 12 nucleotides match TRBD2. This CDR3 contains 15 residues. Germline lookup yields CDR1 SGDLS and CDR2 YYNGEE. V lost 2 bases, J lost 6 bases, and 6 bases stayed unmatched. CDR3 in DNA: TGTGCCAGCAGCGTTGCCCCGGGACTAGCGGGCGAGCAGTACTTC. This encodes CASSVAPGLAGEQYF.

The genes are TRBV12-3 or TRBV12-4 and TRBJ1-1, with D unclear. Between the trimmed V and J ends, which lost 3 bases and 1 base, there was a span of 6 bases. The CDR3 totals 13 residues. The CDR3 sequence is CASSFTPNTEAFF. CDR3 DNA: TGTGCCAGCAGTTTTACACCGAACACTGAAGCTTTCTTT.

The chain has TRBV7-9 and TRBJ2-3; 10 bases agree with TRBD2. The trim removed 4 bases at V and 4 bases at J, leaving 8 bases unmatched. The CDR3 covers 16 residues. The germline V gene has CDR1 SEHNR and CDR2 FQNEAQ (reference sequence). DNA for the CDR3: TGTGCCAGCAGCTCACGAGCGGGGGGGCCGGCAGATACGCAGTATTTT. Its protein product is CASSSRAGGPADTQYF.

This rearrangement joins TRBV6-6 to TRBJ1-1; tentatively, D is TRBD1 (5 bases). Germline V lookup: CDR1 MNHNY, CDR2 SVGAGI (reference sequence). The V end was cut by 5 bases, the J end by 0 bases, with 19 bases between. The CDR3 runs 17 residues. The CDR3 DNA follows: TGTGCCAGCAGTCCAACCACCCGGGGACTCGTGAACACTGAAGCTTTCTTT. Its translation is CASSPTTRGLVNTEAFF.

The gene calls are TRBV28 and TRBJ2-7; D gene uncertain. Trimming pared 5 bases from V and 0 bases from J, leaving 8 bases between. Germline CDR1 reads MDHEN; CDR2 reads SYDVKM. The CDR3 covers 13 residues. CDR3 residues: CASSPTFSYEQYF. CDR3 DNA: TGTGCCAGCAGTCCGACTTTCTCCTACGAGCAGTACTTC.

V usage is TRBV3-1 (or the pseudogene TRBV3-2) and J usage is TRBJ1-3, with 9 bases that match TRBD1. The V segment lost 4 bases and the J segment 5 bases; nucleotides outside the gene matches: 3. Germline V lookup: CDR1 LGHDT, CDR2 YNNKEL (reference sequence). The CDR3 is made up of 14 amino acids. For the CDR3, the DNA is TGTGCCAGCAGCCCCGGGACAGGGAGAAACACCATATATTTT. Translating gives CASSPGTGRNTIYF.

The chain uses TRBV28 and TRBJ2-3; D remains unclear. Trimming cost V 6 bases and J 0 bases, with 4 bases left between them. Germline values: CDR1 MDHEN, CDR2 SYDVKM. The CDR3 has 12 residues. The CDR3 protein is CASSRSTDTQYF. The CDR3 DNA is TGTGCCAGCAGCAGAAGCACAGATACGCAGTATTTT.

The chain uses TRBV2 and TRBJ2-5, with TRBD2 identical over 14 bases. The CDR3 sequence is 16 residues long. Looked up from germline, CDR1 is SNHLY and CDR2 is FYNNEI. J gave up 3 bases and V 8 bases, and 8 bases lay outside the gene matches. The CDR3 here is CASWTSGGMREETQYF. The CDR3 DNA is TGTGCCAGCTGGACTAGCGGGGGGATGAGAGAAGAGACCCAGTACTTC.